The table lists the clone carrying this TCR beta chain with a few counts. Its antigen remains unidentified. The germline gives CDR1 ENHRY, CDR2 SYGVKD. This CDR3 is built from 13 residues. J was trimmed by 3 bases and V by 4 bases; bases with no gene match: 1. The data belong to a study of T cell repertoires in cytomegalovirus infection. MiXCR, run by TCRdb on the reads, gives a single entry per CDR3 protein. This sample carries 680,000 or so distinct CDR3 sequences, 30% to 35% of them seen once, and the ten largest clones take approximately 18%. This TCR came from a human donor in good health (CMV status not recorded). Some clones in this sample may be carry-over from other donors' samples. Sequencing was performed on cultured PBMCs, taken from culture after CMV antigen stimulation. The chain combines TRBV10-3 with TRBJ2-7; 9 bases fit TRBD1. The chain's CDR3 is CAISGTGDYEQYF. The CDR3 region has the DNA TGTGCCATCAGTGGGACAGGGGACTACGAGCAGTACTTC.